This entry lists 5 T cell receptor beta chains sequenced from one sample in a study of T cells in Graves' hyperthyroidism and ophthalmopathy. Researchers amplified the TCR beta CDR3 regions from RNA transcripts. A first-round RT-PCR of the TCR CDR3 used the HTBI primer set. TCRdb re-called the multiplex PCR reads through MiXCR, storing one row per CDR3 protein. The sample contains about 540,000 distinct CDR3 sequences, about half of which appear only once. The sequenced material came from peripheral blood or thyroid tissue (not recorded which). The receptors were sampled from a woman between 18 and 29 years old with Graves' hyperthyroidism.

The V call is TRBV6-5, the J call TRBJ1-4; D remains unclear. Germline CDR1 reads MNHEY; CDR2 reads SVGAGI. The CDR3 runs 17 residues. The V end was cut by 4 bases, the J end by 8 bases, with 23 bases between. The CDR3 protein is CASSSTGNTKWREKLFF. Here the CDR3 DNA reads TGTGCCAGCAGTTCCACCGGGAACACAAAATGGCGGGAAAAACTGTTTTTT.

V usage is TRBV5-1 and J usage is TRBJ1-2, with TRBD1 matching over 8 bases. Germline V gene sequence: CDR1 SGHRS, CDR2 YFSETQ. The CDR3 has 13 amino acids. Unmatched junction bases numbered 1, after V lost 0 bases and J lost 6 bases. DNA of the CDR3: TGCGCCAGCAGCTTGGGGACAGGGCATGGCTACACCTTC. It translates to CASSLGTGHGYTF.

Worth noting for this clonotype: The CDR3 end shows no conserved phenylalanine or tryptophan, and so a read error is likely. This rearrangement joins TRBV6-1 to TRBJ1-1, with D possibly TRBD1 on 5 matching bases. V lost 8 bases, J lost 8 bases, and 18 bases lay in between. The CDR3 is 13 amino acids. The germline V gene encodes CDR1 MNHNS and CDR2 SASEGT. CDR3 sequence (DNA): TGTGCCAGCTGCAGGAGGGACTTCTCGGAAGCTTTCCTT. This translates into CASCRRDFSEAFL.

About this clonotype itself: This may arise from a read error, as a much more abundant clone is one base away. V and J are TRBV4-2 and TRBJ2-7, with TRBD2 matching over 9 bases. This CDR3 region has 17 residues. Germline-derived CDR1 and CDR2 are LGHNA and YNFKEQ. CDR3 DNA sequence: TGTGCCAGCAGCCCACTGGCGGGAGGGGTAAGGGCCTACGAGCAGCACTTC. Its translation: CASSPLAGGVRAYEQHF.

At least ten counts were recorded for this clonotype. This chain connects TRBV20-1 to TRBJ2-7, with D possibly matching TRBD1 (6 bases). CDR1 and CDR2 from the germline V gene are DFQATT and SNEGSKA (reference sequence). The CDR3 covers 15 residues. V was cut by 0 bases and J by 0 bases, with 12 bases left in between. CDR3 in amino acids: CSARDWGRGSYEQYF. CDR3 nucleotide sequence: TGCAGTGCTAGAGACTGGGGCAGGGGCTCCTACGAGCAGTACTTC.